What follows is one TCR beta chain and its context. Trimming stripped 2 bases from V and 7 bases from J, with 14 bases between. This CDR3 is 13 amino acids long. CDR1 SQVTM and CDR2 ANQGSEA come from the germline V gene. This specimen comes from a study of cytomegalovirus exposure and HLA in healthy donors. PCR amplification relied on 60 Vbeta primers (plus 13 Jbeta primers). The repertoire was sequenced with immunoSEQ multiplex PCR; TCRdb's copy has only in-frame clones and lacks some. The table records around 110,000 clones, around 75% of them present only once. The sample consisted of PBMCs. The genes are TRBV29-1 and TRBJ1-2; a weak D match, TRBD1 (6 bases). This receptor was identified in a man aged 25 to 40 in good health and CMV-seronegative. The CDR3 bases are TGCAGCGTTGAACTGAGAACAGGGTCTGGCTACACCTTC. Translated: CSVELRTGSGYTF.